This T cell receptor (beta chain) was profiled in a study of Graves' ophthalmopathy and Graves' hyperthyroidism. For repertoire sequencing, the TCR beta CDR3 regions were amplified from RNA transcripts. Second-round multiplex PCR came after first-round RT-PCR with HTBI primers. MiXCR, run by TCRdb on the multiplex PCR reads, gives a single entry per CDR3 protein. The data hold 400,000 or so distinct CDR3 sequences, with 15% to 17% observed a single time. Stable hyperthyroidism was defined by absence of ophthalmopathy within 18 months of follow-up. Newly diagnosed hyperthyroidism donors, aged 18 to 65, duration under 2 months. A volume of over 9 ml of fresh peripheral blood supplied the PBMCs. The table lists this clonotype with many counts. Its specificity is unknown. Study conclusions and caveats: Clonotypes were expanded in thyroid at above 0.001 frequency, and most also appeared in blood.

The J segment lost 5 bases and the V segment lost 4 bases, leaving 8 bases of the junction unmatched. Germline values: CDR1 MNHNS, CDR2 SASEGT. The CDR3 runs to 15 residues. The chain is built from TRBV6-1 and TRBJ2-7; TRBD1 aligns across 10 bases. The TCR originated in a woman younger than 30 with stable Graves' hyperthyroidism. The specimen was peripheral blood. DNA for the CDR3: TGTGCCAGCAGTGGCCCGGGACAGGGGAACCACGAGCAGTACTTC. Translated, it gives CASSGPGQGNHEQYF.